The subject of this entry is one T cell receptor beta chain. Its target is not known. The protocol was immunoSEQ multiplex PCR, while the TCRdb copy is restricted to in-frame clones and leaves out a portion. The sample yields 70,000 to 75,000 clones, 89% seen once. This entry belongs to a study of graft-versus-host responses after intestinal transplantation. At the level of the study: Multivisceral, liver-intestinal, or isolated intestinal grafts went to recipients. Anti-thymocyte globulin served as induction for all recipients, who then took tacrolimus and steroids for about three years.

This CDR3 has 13 residues. Trimming removed 6 bases at V and 1 base at J, with 9 bases between. CDR1 SNHLY and CDR2 FYNNEI come from the germline V gene. Study observations and caveats: The marrow of recipients harbored GvH clones, and ileum or blood showed some of them first. Where graft-donor T cell macrochimerism was present, patients had high graft-versus-host to host-versus-graft clonal ratios in allografts.

The chain joins TRBV2 to TRBJ2-5, with a tentative D call TRBD2 (5 bases). Source: unstimulated CD8+ T cells sorted from spleen or lymph node cells, taken before intestinal transplant. This TCR derives from a human donor who received an intestinal transplant. The CDR3 spells CASRQRAQETQYF. CDR3 in DNA: TGTGCCAGCAGGCAGAGGGCCCAAGAGACCCAGTACTTC.